This is a list of T cell receptor beta chains from one sample in a study of graft-versus-host responses after intestinal transplantation. Using immunoSEQ multiplex PCR, the repertoire was profiled, and TCRdb retains in-frame clones only, with some absent. The sample shows about 35,000 clones, roughly 93% of them seen only once. Their antigens are not known. Here the sequenced sample was unstimulated CD8+ T cells sorted from spleen or lymph node cells, taken before transplant. These receptors all stem from a human donor who was the organ donor for an intestinal transplant. CDR3s include the opening cysteine and the closing phenylalanine or tryptophan.

TRBJ1-3 | TRBV5-1 | CASSPDSCSGNTIYF
TRBJ2-3 | TRBV28 | CASSFLAGSDTQYF
TRBJ2-5 | TRBV28 | CASKGFGYRQETQYF
TRBJ2-5 | TRBV6-1 | CASSPDRLSVETQYF
TRBJ2-3 | TRBV7-9 | CASSFSWTSTDTDTQYF
TRBJ2-2 | TRBV7-3 | CASILSRSGELFF
TRBJ2-3 | TRBV9 | CASSVEKDTAATDTQYF
TRBJ2-2 | TRBV11-3 | CASSLGGPGELFF
TRBJ1-1 | TRBV5-1 | CASRSNTEAFF
TRBJ1-2 | TRBV9 | CASSPRGAPNYGYTF
TRBJ2-7 | TRBV5-6 | CASSYNYEQYF
TRBJ2-3 | TRBV5-6 | CASSFGDADTQYF
TRBJ1-6 | TRBV5-8 | CASSFPARRENSPLHF
TRBJ1-1 | TRBV7-9 | CASSLRGTEAFF
TRBJ2-1 | TRBV7-3 | CASSLGRAPPNNEQFF
TRBJ2-3 | TRBV6-5 | CASSKTSTDTQYF
TRBJ1-2 | TRBV6-1 | CASSDNNYGYTF
TRBJ2-1 | TRBV10-3 | CAISDTTGGYYNEQFF
TRBJ2-3 | TRBV28 | CASSPRLAGEIDTQYF
TRBJ2-1 | TRBV27 | CASSLTHGGGLRPYNEQFF